Presented here are 21 T cell receptor beta chains from one specimen sequenced in a study of blood T cells in healthy people across ages. A J-beta primer mix and a sample-barcoded 5' primer were used in a second PCR of about 7 to 12 cycles. TCRdb re-called the 5' RACE reads with MiXCR, one entry per CDR3 protein. The sample carries more than 450,000 distinct CDR3 sequences, roughly a quarter recorded once. These data were likewise used in another study, on T cells of mothers and their children.

Specimen: blood. All receptors derive from a boy aged 2-15 years in good health.

At least ten counts were recorded for this clonotype. The chain is built from TRBV19 and TRBJ1-5, with TRBD1 identical over 7 bases. Trimming removed 8 bases from V and 2 bases from J; junction bases left unmatched: 6. Germline V gene sequence: CDR1 LNHDA, CDR2 SQIVND (reference sequence). The CDR3 has 14 amino acids. The CDR3 protein is CASPYRGGNQPQHF. CDR3 nucleotide sequence: TGTGCCAGTCCCTACAGGGGTGGCAATCAGCCCCAGCATTTT.

This clonotype was counted many times. Relative to the germline gene, one junction end is altered; a read error may explain this. The V call is TRBV7-9, the J call TRBJ2-3; D is possibly TRBD1 (5 bases). Germline CDR1 SEHNR, CDR2 FQNEAQ (reference sequence). The CDR3 extends over 13 amino acids. This chain's CDR3 is CASSLGGTDTQYF. CDR3 nucleotide sequence: TGTGCCAGCAGTTTAGGGGGCACAGATACGCAGTATTTT.

The CDR3 loop is CASSTGEGPIQYF. The CDR3 DNA follows: TGTGCCAGCAGTACCGGAGAGGGGCCCATTCAGTACTTC. The V and J genes are TRBV6-2 or TRBV6-3 and TRBJ2-4, with D perhaps matching TRBD1 or TRBD2 (5 bases each). Per germline, CDR1 MNHEY and CDR2 SVGEGT. V lost 5 bases to trimming and J lost 9 bases, with 14 bases between them. The CDR3 runs 13 residues.

V is TRBV7-9 and J is TRBJ1-2; D not resolved. V was clipped by 2 bases and J by 8 bases, with 12 bases between them. Looked up from germline, CDR1 is SEHNR and CDR2 is FQNEAQ (reference sequence). CDR3 length: 13 amino acids. Written as DNA, the CDR3 is TGTGCCAGCAGCTTATCGTTTCTGCCCGGCTACACCTTC. Its translation is CASSLSFLPGYTF.

The rearrangement links TRBV7-9 to TRBJ1-2, with TRBD1 identical over 9 bases. CDR1 SEHNR and CDR2 FQNEAQ come from the germline V gene (reference sequence). The CDR3 runs to 17 residues. V lost 3 bases, J lost 2 bases, and 10 bases stayed unmatched. This CDR3 is CASSFQAFGTGNYGYTF. CDR3 bases: TGTGCCAGCAGCTTCCAGGCCTTCGGGACAGGGAACTATGGCTACACCTTC.

The chain uses TRBV6-5 and TRBJ2-7; no firm D call. Germline V lookup: CDR1 MNHEY, CDR2 SVGAGI. V lost 2 bases and J 0 bases, leaving 11 bases between the germline ends. The CDR3 is made up of 15 amino acids. The CDR3 DNA follows: TGTGCCAGCAGTTACGTCTCGCAGAGCTCCTACGAGCAGTACTTC. Protein product: CASSYVSQSSYEQYF.

Remarks on this clonotype: As the CDR3 is not closed by the conserved phenylalanine or tryptophan, this likely results from a read error. The DNA is left out, because the CDR3 cannot be placed on it with certainty; the CDR3 is given as TCRdb lists it. Here the CDR3 reads CASSSRPGGRNTEAFS. The rearrangement uses TRBV21-1 and TRBJ1-1. TRBV21-1 is given as a pseudogene. Both ends counted, the CDR3 spans 16 residues.

This clonotype occurred many times. This chain connects TRBV12-3 or TRBV12-4 to TRBJ2-7; D unresolved. The CDR3 totals 11 residues. The V end was cut by 1 base, the J end by 7 bases, with 5 bases between. CDR3 amino acids: CASSLGLEQYF. The CDR3 DNA reads as TGTGCCAGCAGTTTAGGGCTAGAGCAGTACTTC.

This clonotype has ten or more counts. This chain connects TRBV20-1 to TRBJ2-5; D is perhaps TRBD2 (6 bases). The CDR3 has 12 residues. From germline, CDR1 is DFQATT and CDR2 SNEGSKA (reference sequence). The germline V and J ends were trimmed by 3 bases and 3 bases, with 8 bases remaining between them. CDR3 coding DNA: TGCAGTGCTAGTGGGGAGGAAGAGACCCAGTACTTC. Protein sequence: CSASGEEETQYF.

In this sample, this clonotype turned up a few times. The chain has TRBV3-1 and TRBJ2-4; D gene unclear. The CDR3 runs to 15 residues. Germline CDR1 and CDR2: LGHDT and YNNKEL (reference sequence). Trimming took 8 bases from V and 0 from J, leaving 14 bases between them. The CDR3 loop is CASDSPTLAKNIQYF. The CDR3 DNA is TGTGCCAGCGACTCACCCACACTAGCCAAAAACATTCAGTACTTC.

The chain couples TRBV2 to TRBJ2-3; a possible D gene is TRBD2 (6 bases). Germline loops: CDR1 SNHLY, CDR2 FYNNEI. Between the trimmed V and J ends, which lost 3 bases and 0 bases, there was a span of 13 bases. The CDR3 has 16 amino acids. CDR3 protein: CASSEEGVTSTDTQYF. CDR3 nucleotides: TGTGCCAGCAGTGAGGAGGGTGTAACTAGCACAGATACGCAGTATTTT.

The chain recombines TRBV18 with TRBJ1-2; a weak D match, TRBD1 (5 bases). This CDR3 is 12 amino acids long. Deletions cut 8 bases from V and 5 bases from J, with 12 bases between. Germline V gives CDR1 KGHSH, CDR2 LQKENI. The DNA of the CDR3 is TGTGCCAGCGGGACGGGACTGTATGGCTACACCTTC. Its translation: CASGTGLYGYTF.

Worth noting for this clonotype: A junction boundary mismatches the germline segment, possibly from a read error. V gene TRBV30 combines with J gene TRBJ1-3, with D perhaps TRBD1 (5 bases). Germline values: CDR1 GTSNPN, CDR2 SVGIG (reference sequence). CDR3 length: 15 residues. The CDR3 loop is CAWSWVGVLGNTTYF. The CDR3 nucleotides are TGTGCCTGGAGTTGGGTAGGGGTTCTTGGAAACACCACATATTTT. The whole variable domain, remainder taken from reference TRBV30 and TRBJ1-3, is SQTIHQWPATLVQPVGSPLSLECTVEGTSNPNLYWYRQAAGRGLQLLFYSVGIGQISSEVPQNLSASRPQDRQFILSSKKLLLSDSGFYLCAWSWVGVLGNTTYFGEGSWLTVV.

This clonotype was counted a few times. This chain joins TRBV20-1 and TRBJ1-4; D is possibly TRBD1 (6 bases). Germline assignment: CDR1 DFQATT and CDR2 SNEGSKA (reference sequence). Trimming cost V 1 base and J 5 bases, with 8 bases left between them. The CDR3 extends over 13 amino acids. The CDR3 spells CSARGTDNEKLFF. CDR3 nucleotide sequence: TGCAGTGCTAGAGGGACAGACAATGAAAAACTGTTTTTT.

This clonotype appeared a few times. The chain is built from TRBV7-2 and TRBJ2-5, with no clear D. The assigned J gene may be wrong: the sequence end matches TRBJ2-1 better. The CDR3 sequence is 12 residues long. Germline V gene data show CDR1 as SGHTA and CDR2 as FQGNSA. The CDR3 here is CASSPEVGEQFF. Here the CDR3 DNA reads TGTGCCAGCAGCCCCGAGGTGGGTGAGCAGTTCTTC.

This clonotype was observed a few times. The chain joins TRBV13 to TRBJ2-7, with D unclear. The germline CDR1 and CDR2 sequences are PRHDT and FYEKMQ (reference sequence). Trimming removed 2 bases at V and 0 bases at J, with 8 bases between. The CDR3 is 14 amino acids. The CDR3 DNA reads TGTGCCAGCAGCTTAACAGCACGCTCCTACGAGCAGTACTTC. This codes for CASSLTARSYEQYF.

Points on this clonotype: The junction departs from the called germline gene at one end, perhaps through a read error. The V gene is TRBV6-5, the J gene TRBJ1-5; D possibly corresponds to TRBD1 (5 bases). Per the germline V gene, CDR1 is MNHEY and CDR2 is SVGAGI. The CDR3 loop spans 16 amino acids. CDR3 bases: TGTGCCAGCAGTGCGCGGCAAGGGGAGGGCAATCAGCCCCGGCATTTT. Residues: CASSARQGEGNQPRHF.

CDR3 amino acids: CASSRGFEPTEQFF. The CDR3 DNA reads TGTGCCAGCAGCCGGGGATTCGAACCGACCGAGCAGTTCTTC. The chain uses TRBV7-9 and TRBJ2-5, with D tentatively TRBD2 (5 bases). The assigned J gene may be wrong: the sequence end matches TRBJ2-1 better. From germline, CDR1 is SEHNR and CDR2 FQNEAQ (reference sequence). This CDR3 has 14 amino acids.

The V call is TRBV12-3 or TRBV12-4, the J call TRBJ2-5; D is undetermined. Gene TRBJ2-7 matches the end of the DNA better, so the J call may be wrong. The CDR3 is 12 residues long. The CDR3: CASSDARYEQYF. The CDR3 nucleotides read TGTGCCAGCAGTGACGCCCGCTACGAGCAGTACTTC.

The V and J genes are TRBV6-5 and TRBJ1-4, with TRBD1 matching 11 bases. Unmatched junction bases numbered 8, after V lost 7 bases and J lost 7 bases. The CDR3 runs 15 residues. The germline gives CDR1 MNHEY, CDR2 SVGAGI. Here the CDR3 reads CASNPTGTGGEKLFF. As DNA, the CDR3 is TGTGCCAGCAACCCAACCGGGACAGGGGGTGAAAAACTGTTTTTT.

This clonotype was counted a few times. The chain is built from TRBV19 and TRBJ1-2; possible D gene TRBD1, 5 bases. In germline, CDR1 is LNHDA, CDR2 SQIVND (reference sequence). V dropped 7 bases and J dropped 6 bases, with 18 bases sitting between them. This CDR3 has 14 residues. CDR3 sequence (DNA): TGTGCCAGTACCCTGTCGGGTGGGGCTAATGGCTACACCTTC. It encodes CASTLSGGANGYTF.